This T cell receptor beta chain is from a study of cytomegalovirus exposure and HLA in healthy donors. Researchers ran the PCR with 60 Vbeta and 13 Jbeta primers. Some clones are missing from TCRdb's copy, which holds only in-frame ones; the method was immunoSEQ multiplex PCR. The repertoire holds more than 80,000 clones, approximately 79% seen once, with roughly 20% in the top ten. Notes on the study in general: The authors listed 150 or so TCR beta chains as cytomegalovirus-associated.

For this clone: Its antigen remains unidentified.

The sequence derives from a woman aged 55-75 years in good health and CMV-seropositive. Specimen: PBMCs.

The CDR3 loop reads CASVTGGDFGEQYF. The DNA for the CDR3 is TGTGCCAGTGTAACAGGAGGGGACTTCGGTGAGCAGTACTTC. The V call is TRBV6-6, the J call TRBJ2-7, with a tentative D call TRBD2 (6 bases). The germline V gene encodes CDR1 MNHNY and CDR2 SVGAGI (reference sequence). The CDR3 consists of 14 residues. Trimming cost V 9 bases and J 7 bases, with 22 bases left between them.